Shown below are 14 T cell receptor beta chains from a single sample sequenced in a study of blood T cell repertoires in COVID-19. The assay was immunoSEQ multiplex PCR, and TCRdb's table has in-frame clones only and misses some. The sample has hundreds of thousands of clones, about nine tenths seen once. Source material: peripheral blood. These receptor sequences come from a man at least 80 years old with acute or convalescent COVID-19.

V gene TRBV5-6 combines with J gene TRBJ1-1, with 8 bases lining up with TRBD1. V shed 1 base, J shed 1 base, and the junction held 9 bases outside the gene matches. From germline, CDR1 is SGHDT and CDR2 YYEEEE. The CDR3 runs 17 residues. The chain's CDR3 is CASSLSGGVGRNTEAFF. Here the CDR3 DNA reads TGTGCCAGCAGCTTGTCAGGGGGCGTTGGGAGGAACACTGAAGCTTTCTTT. The full variable domain, in which reference TRBV5-6 and TRBJ1-1 provide the parts outside the CDR3, is DAGVTQSPTHLIKTRGQQVTLRCSPKSGHDTVSWYQQALGQGPQFIFQYYEEEERQRGNFPDRFSGHQFPNYSSELNVNALLLGDSALYLCASSLSGGVGRNTEAFFGQGTRLTVV.

V is TRBV6-1 and J is TRBJ1-1; 12 bases agree with TRBD1. The CDR3 covers 20 residues. Trimming removed 2 bases from V and 1 base from J; junction bases left unmatched: 14. CDR1 MNHNS and CDR2 SASEGT come from the germline V gene. This CDR3 is CASSELASGTGGAGNTEAFF. Written as DNA, the CDR3 is TGTGCCAGCAGTGAACTGGCCTCCGGGACAGGGGGCGCCGGGAACACTGAAGCTTTCTTT.

This chain uses TRBV6-1 with TRBJ2-7; 14 nucleotides align to TRBD2. This CDR3 spans 18 amino acids. Trimming cost V 0 bases and J 5 bases; bases outside gene matches: 9. CDR1 is MNHNS and CDR2 is SASEGT in the germline V gene. CDR3 region: CASSEAGTSGSRGHEQYF. In DNA form, the CDR3 reads TGTGCCAGCAGTGAAGCCGGGACTAGCGGGAGTCGAGGCCACGAGCAGTACTTC.

The rearrangement links TRBV6-5 to TRBJ1-6; D might be TRBD1 (5 bases). V dropped 8 bases and J dropped 13 bases, with 15 bases sitting between them. CDR3 length: 12 residues. Germline V gene sequence: CDR1 MNHEY, CDR2 SVGAGI. In DNA, the CDR3 is TGTGCCAGCCGGGAGGGGATTTCGCCCCTCCACTTT. Its protein is CASREGISPLHF.

The gene calls are TRBV19 and TRBJ2-3; 7 bases are shared with TRBD1. The junction had 10 bases not matched to a gene; V was cut back by 6 bases and J by 4 bases. The CDR3 loop spans 15 amino acids. Looked up from germline, CDR1 is LNHDA and CDR2 is SQIVND (reference sequence). Here the CDR3 DNA reads TGTGCCAGTAGGCCGGGCAGGGGGACCGCAGATACGCAGTATTTT. Its translation is CASRPGRGTADTQYF. The full variable domain, rest sourced from reference TRBV19 and TRBJ2-3, is DGGITQSPKYLFRKEGQNVTLSCEQNLNHDAMYWYRQDPGQGLRLIYYSQIVNDFQKGDIAEGYSVSREKKESFPLTVTSAQKNPTAFYLCASRPGRGTADTQYFGPGTRLTVL.

The chain combines TRBV7-2 with TRBJ2-3, with D possibly TRBD2 on 7 matching bases. CDR3 size: 15 residues. Germline V gene sequence: CDR1 SGHTA, CDR2 FQGNSA. Trimming took 0 bases from V and 4 from J, leaving 11 bases between them. The CDR3 nucleotides read TGTGCCAGCAGCTTAGCCGGGGGGCTAGCAGATACGCAGTATTTT. Its protein product is CASSLAGGLADTQYF.

V is TRBV6-2 or TRBV6-3 and J is TRBJ2-1; 10 bases align to TRBD2. The CDR3 runs to 16 residues. V lost 6 bases, J lost 4 bases, and 9 bases stayed unmatched. Germline V lookup: CDR1 MNHEY, CDR2 SVGEGT. The CDR3 region is CASSPWTSGEYNEQFF. The DNA of the CDR3 is TGTGCCAGCAGCCCTTGGACTAGCGGAGAATACAATGAGCAGTTCTTC.

The chain links TRBV6-5 to TRBJ1-1; TRBD1 is a possible D gene (5 bases). The CDR3 is 14 amino acids. Trimming cost V 5 bases and J 4 bases, with 14 bases left between them. From germline, CDR1 is MNHEY and CDR2 SVGAGI. The CDR3 region has the DNA TGTGCCAGCAGTAGCTCAGGGATGCCCACTGAAGCTTTCTTT. Translated, it gives CASSSSGMPTEAFF.

V is TRBV5-4 and J is TRBJ1-2, with 8 bases identical to TRBD1. Trimming took 3 bases from V and 4 from J; bases not matched to a gene: 5. Germline CDR1 SGHNT, CDR2 YYREEE (reference sequence). This CDR3 is 14 amino acids long. CDR3 residues: CASSSRTGTYGYTF. CDR3 bases: TGTGCCAGCAGCTCGCGGACAGGGACCTATGGCTACACCTTC.

The genes are TRBV7-2 and TRBJ2-6; 10 bases agree with TRBD1. CDR1 and CDR2 from the germline V gene are SGHTA and FQGNSA. V lost 5 bases and J lost 4; bases outside the gene matches: 11. This CDR3 region has 18 residues. The CDR3 here is CASSPRTGGGSGANVLTF. The CDR3, as DNA: TGTGCCAGCAGCCCCCGGACAGGGGGTGGCTCCGGGGCCAACGTCCTGACTTTC.

This clone was picked up one time. This chain uses TRBV10-3 with TRBJ1-1; D unclear. Germline assignment: CDR1 ENHRY and CDR2 SYGVKD. Between the trimmed V and J ends, which lost 6 bases and 0 bases, there was a span of 8 bases. CDR3 size: 13 residues. Here the CDR3 DNA reads TGTGCCATCAGGGGCCAGCTGAACACTGAAGCTTTCTTT. As protein: CAIRGQLNTEAFF.

The chain joins TRBV7-8 to TRBJ1-1, with a possible D match to TRBD1 (5 bases). V lost 5 bases and J lost 5, with 18 bases in between. The germline V gene has CDR1 SGHVS and CDR2 FQNEAQ. The CDR3 length is 15 residues. CDR3 residues: CASSLVVGVLTEAFF. The CDR3 DNA reads TGTGCCAGCAGCCTAGTCGTAGGGGTGCTGACTGAAGCTTTCTTT.

The genes are TRBV19 and TRBJ2-2; D is uncertain. The CDR3 has 13 residues. The germline gives CDR1 LNHDA, CDR2 SQIVND (reference sequence). The V and J ends lost 3 bases and 6 bases respectively, with 8 bases between them. CDR3 amino acids: CASSIGYPGELFF. CDR3 DNA sequence: TGTGCCAGTAGTATCGGGTACCCCGGGGAGCTGTTTTTT.

The chain has TRBV6-1 and TRBJ1-5; no definite D call. The CDR3 length is 13 residues. Germline V gives CDR1 MNHNS, CDR2 SASEGT. Deletions cut 3 bases from V and 14 bases from J, with 17 bases between. Here the CDR3 DNA reads TGTGCCAGCAGTGAGCTAGCCGTTCAGTCAGAGCATTTT. It specifies CASSELAVQSEHF.